The rows below give T cell receptor beta chains drawn from one sample of a study of shared clonotypes between healthy human individuals. Using immunoSEQ multiplex PCR, the repertoire was profiled, and TCRdb retains in-frame clones only, with some absent. Among approximately 980,000 clones listed, more than 75% were seen once. Sequencing was performed on memory CD4+ T cells sorted from blood. The receptor set was obtained from a man in his late teens or twenties in good health. The CDR3 runs from the conserved cysteine through the conserved F or W. D genes are given only for firm matches. Size is stated for part of the rows, as once, few or many counts, or as a class when the clone is expanded.

>TRBV6-1|TRBJ2-7|NA|NA
CASRDGKVGQYF
TGTGCGTCCCGGGACGGGAAGGTGGGGCAGTACTTC
>TRBV2|TRBJ1-2|NA|NA
CASSGNGYTF
TGTGCCAGCAGCGGTAATGGCTACACCTTC
>TRBV7-3|TRBJ2-1|few|TRBD2
CASSIDAGGFYNEQFF
TGTGCCAGCAGCATAGATGCGGGGGGCTTCTACAATGAGCAGTTCTTC
>TRBV5-4|TRBJ2-3|few|TRBD2
CASSLRLAGTTDTQYF
TGTGCCAGCAGCTTGAGACTAGCGGGGACCACAGATACGCAGTATTTT
>TRBV9|TRBJ1-2|NA|TRBD1
CASSPRSGTGGYGYTF
TGTGCCAGCAGCCCCAGATCCGGGACAGGGGGCTATGGCTACACCTTC
>TRBV11-2|TRBJ2-2|NA|NA
CASSPQVGGTGELFF
TGTGCCAGCAGCCCACAGGTTGGAGGCACCGGGGAGCTGTTTTTT
>TRBV6-1|TRBJ2-2|few|NA
CASSENPGTGELFF
TGTGCCAGCAGTGAAAATCCAGGGACCGGGGAGCTGTTTTTT
>TRBV19|TRBJ2-3|NA|NA
CASSIGTGGTDTQYF
TGTGCCAGTAGTATCGGGACTGGGGGCACAGATACGCAGTATTTT
>TRBV29-1|TRBJ1-1|NA|NA
CSIRMNTEAFF
TGCAGCATTCGGATGAACACTGAAGCTTTCTTT
>TRBV6-5|TRBJ2-7|NA|TRBD2
CASSKSTSVSYEQYF
TGTGCCAGCAGCAAGTCAACTAGCGTCTCCTACGAGCAGTACTTC
>TRBV30|TRBJ2-3|NA|NA
CACTPGTLTDTQYF
TGTGCCTGCACCCCCGGGACATTAACAGATACGCAGTATTTT
>TRBV10-1|TRBJ2-2|many|TRBD2
CASSGGLAVTAGELFF
TGCGCCAGCAGTGGGGGACTAGCGGTTACCGCCGGGGAGCTGTTTTTT
>TRBV5-1|TRBJ1-5|NA|NA
CASSLRVDQPQHF
TGCGCCAGCAGCTTGCGGGTTGATCAGCCCCAGCATTTT
>TRBV5-1|TRBJ1-3|NA|NA
CASSLEVSGNTIYF
TGCGCCAGCAGCTTGGAAGTGAGCGGAAACACCATATATTTT
>TRBV5-1|TRBJ2-5|NA|TRBD1
CASSFGGTGGETQYF
TGCGCCAGCAGCTTCGGAGGCACAGGGGGGGAGACCCAGTACTTC
>TRBV15|TRBJ1-6|NA|NA
CATSRVGHLIYNSPLHF
TGTGCCACCAGCAGAGTGGGCCACCTAATTTATAATTCACCCCTCCACTTT
>TRBV5-4|TRBJ2-7|once|TRBD2
CASSLGGTSQEQYF
TGTGCCAGCAGCTTGGGTGGGACTAGCCAGGAGCAGTACTTC
>TRBV30|TRBJ2-1|NA|NA
CAWSLAVYNEQFF
TGTGCCTGGAGTCTGGCGGTCTACAATGAGCAGTTCTTC
>TRBV27|TRBJ2-3|NA|NA
CASSLWQGQADTQYF
TGTGCCAGCAGTTTGTGGCAGGGGCAAGCAGATACGCAGTATTTT
>TRBV5-1|TRBJ2-3|NA|TRBD2
CASSLVSGGPSDTQYF
TGCGCCAGCAGCTTGGTGTCGGGGGGGCCGTCAGATACGCAGTATTTT
>TRBV5-1|TRBJ2-5|NA|NA
CASSLSASRTQYF
TGCGCCAGCAGCTTGAGTGCCTCCCGGACCCAGTACTTC
>TRBV7-2|TRBJ1-2|NA|NA
CASSFQASYGYTF
TGTGCCAGCAGCTTTCAGGCCTCGTATGGCTACACCTTC
>TRBV28|TRBJ1-6|NA|NA
CASSRFSYNSPLHF
TGTGCCAGCAGCCGGTTCTCCTATAATTCACCCCTCCACTTT
>TRBV7-2|TRBJ1-5|NA|TRBD1
CASSAGQAGIGQPQHF
TGTGCCAGCAGCGCGGGACAGGCCGGGATAGGGCAGCCCCAGCATTTT
>TRBV7-9|TRBJ1-4|NA|NA
CASSFRGGGAREEKLFF
TGTGCCAGCAGCTTCCGGGGTGGAGGGGCCCGAGAGGAAAAACTGTTTTTT
>TRBV5-1|TRBJ1-4|NA|NA
CASSVAVSQATNEKLFF
TGCGCCAGCAGCGTTGCGGTCAGTCAGGCAACTAATGAAAAACTGTTTTTT
>TRBV7-8|TRBJ1-5|NA|NA
CASSLGVDRNQPQHF
TGTGCCAGCAGCTTAGGGGTGGACCGCAATCAGCCCCAGCATTTT